This entry lists 32 T cell receptor beta chains sequenced from one sample in a study of memory CD4+ T cells and cytomegalovirus serostatus. Single viable CD3+CD4+CD8-CD45RO+ cells were sorted as the memory CD4+ T cells. Profiling relied on immunoSEQ multiplex PCR, and the TCRdb table lists in-frame clones only, not all of them. In the table there are about 52,000 clones, approximately 78% of which are singletons. What was sequenced was memory CD4+ T cells from blood. These receptors originate from an adult in good health and CMV-seronegative.

The genes are TRBV15 and TRBJ1-3; D unresolved. Trimming took off 9 bases at V and 0 bases at J, with 15 bases between the two ends. Germline V CDR1 and CDR2: LNHNV, YYDKDF (reference sequence). The CDR3 sequence is 15 residues long. CDR3 sequence reads: CATALDGYSGNTIYF. The CDR3 nucleotides read TGTGCCACGGCCCTGGACGGTTACTCTGGAAACACCATATATTTT.

The chain joins TRBV5-4 to TRBJ2-3; TRBD1 aligns across 9 bases. Germline lookup yields CDR1 SGHNT and CDR2 YYREEE (reference sequence). With V trimmed by 0 bases and J by 4 bases, 3 bases remained unmatched. The CDR3 totals 15 residues. This CDR3 is CASSLEGTGSDTQYF. The CDR3, as DNA: TGTGCCAGCAGCTTGGAAGGGACAGGGTCAGATACGCAGTATTTT. The full variable domain, its missing parts supplied by reference TRBV5-4 and TRBJ2-3, is ETGVTQSPTHLIKTRGQQVTLRCSSQSGHNTVSWYQQALGQGPQFIFQYYREEENGRGNFPPRFSGLQFPNYSSELNVNALELDDSALYLCASSLEGTGSDTQYFGPGTRLTVL.

This clone has only a few counts. The CDR3 reads CASSEDRGRVSYGYTF. DNA for the CDR3: TGTGCCAGCAGTGAAGATCGGGGAAGAGTGAGCTATGGCTACACCTTC. The chain uses TRBV2 and TRBJ1-2; D is unresolved. Germline-derived CDR1 and CDR2 are SNHLY and FYNNEI. Trimming took off 1 base at V and 4 bases at J, with 16 bases between the two ends. CDR3 length: 16 amino acids.

This clone was found once. The chain employs TRBV11-2 and TRBJ1-2; D is unresolved. The CDR3 runs 14 residues. Germline V gene lookup returns CDR1 SGHAT and CDR2 FQNNGV. V lost 0 bases to trimming and J lost 2 bases, with 7 bases between them. The CDR3 spells CASSLDARNYGYTF. CDR3 DNA sequence: TGTGCCAGCAGCTTAGATGCCAGGAACTATGGCTACACCTTC.

The chain carries TRBV28 and TRBJ1-1, with unresolved D. The CDR3 length is 15 residues. Trimming left V 6 bases short and J 1 base short, with 15 bases between. Per germline, CDR1 MDHEN and CDR2 SYDVKM. The CDR3 region is CASRGYRPRNTEAFF. The CDR3 coding sequence is TGTGCCAGCAGGGGTTACAGACCCCGGAACACTGAAGCTTTCTTT.

The chain carries TRBV29-1 and TRBJ2-1; 12 bases are a match to TRBD1. The CDR3 extends over 15 amino acids. Germline V CDR1 and CDR2: SQVTM, ANQGSEA. V lost 7 bases to trimming and J lost 0 bases; unmatched junction nucleotides: 4. This CDR3 reads CSGRDRGPSYNEQFF. In DNA, the CDR3 is TGCAGCGGCCGGGACAGGGGGCCCTCCTACAATGAGCAGTTCTTC.

This clone qualifies as medium-sized. The J gene is TRBJ1-1, the V gene TRBV19; D uncertain. Germline V gene data show CDR1 as LNHDA and CDR2 as SQIVND (reference sequence). The CDR3 has 14 amino acids. With 10 bases removed from V and 1 base from J, the gap between germline ends came to 16 bases. The CDR3 nucleotides read TGTGCCACCCGTCTCCCAGGCCCGAACACTGAAGCTTTCTTT. It encodes CATRLPGPNTEAFF.

The count of this clone is one. The chain has TRBV12-5 and TRBJ2-2; D perhaps matches TRBD1 (5 bases). Looked up from germline, CDR1 is LGHNT and CDR2 is FRNRAP. The CDR3 loop spans 19 amino acids. V dropped 6 bases and J dropped 2 bases, with 25 bases sitting between them. The CDR3 loop reads CASGWEDSEFPFNTGELFF. The CDR3 nucleotides are TGTGCTAGTGGGTGGGAAGACAGTGAGTTTCCCTTTAACACCGGGGAGCTGTTTTTT.

This chain links TRBV2 with TRBJ2-3; 7 bases are a match to TRBD1. Germline V CDR1 and CDR2: SNHLY, FYNNEI. With V trimmed by 3 bases and J by 1 base, 4 bases remained unmatched. The CDR3 has 15 residues. DNA of the CDR3: TGTGCCAGCAGTGAGGGAACAGGGGGCACAGATACGCAGTATTTT. The encoded protein is CASSEGTGGTDTQYF.

This sequence joins TRBV6-1 and TRBJ1-1; D uncertain. CDR1 is MNHNS, CDR2 SASEGT, per germline. V was clipped by 3 bases and J by 9 bases, with 8 bases between them. This CDR3 spans 11 amino acids. DNA of the CDR3: TGTGCCAGCAGTGAGTCCAGGCAAGCTTTCTTT. Its translation is CASSESRQAFF.

This clone has a single count. The CDR3 DNA reads as TGTGCCAGCAGGAACAACAGGGGGCTCAGCACAGATACGCAGTATTTT. It translates to CASRNNRGLSTDTQYF. The rearrangement links TRBV7-2 to TRBJ2-3, with TRBD1 matching over 9 bases. V was pared by 6 bases and J by 0 bases, with 7 bases of the junction left unmatched. The CDR3 runs to 16 residues. CDR1 is SGHTA and CDR2 is FQGNSA in the germline V gene.

In DNA, the CDR3 is TGTGCCAGTAGTATACATGGGACAGCCAAAAACATTCAGTACTTC. It encodes CASSIHGTAKNIQYF. The gene calls are TRBV19 and TRBJ2-4; either TRBD1 or TRBD2 may supply D (5 bases each). Germline V gene sequence: CDR1 LNHDA, CDR2 SQIVND (reference sequence). This CDR3 region has 15 residues. V shed 2 bases and J shed 0 bases, with 8 bases lying between them.

This chain links TRBV7-2 with TRBJ1-2; TRBD1 matches at 9 bases. The V segment lost 4 bases and the J segment 10 bases; nucleotides outside the gene matches: 4. Germline V gives CDR1 SGHTA, CDR2 FQGNSA. This CDR3 comprises 12 residues. The CDR3 loop reads CASSSGTGSYTF. The CDR3 coding sequence is TGTGCCAGCAGCTCCGGGACAGGGTCCTACACCTTC. Complete variable domain (other parts from reference TRBV7-2 and TRBJ1-2): GAGVSQSPSNKVTEKGKDVELRCDPISGHTALYWYRQSLGQGLEFLIYFQGNSAPDKSGLPSDRFSAERTGGSVSTLTIQRTQQEDSAVYLCASSSGTGSYTFGSGTRLTVV.

This clone was observed a single time. The chain joins TRBV28 to TRBJ2-3, with 8 bases identical to TRBD1. The germline gives CDR1 MDHEN, CDR2 SYDVKM. This CDR3 has 15 amino acids. With 2 bases clipped from V and 1 base from J, the junction kept 2 bases outside the gene matches. CDR3 protein: CASSLGGQGTDTQYF. The CDR3 coding sequence is TGTGCCAGCAGTTTAGGGGGACAGGGCACAGATACGCAGTATTTT.

The chain carries TRBV2 and TRBJ2-7, with 10 bases fitting TRBD2. Unmatched junction bases numbered 8, after V lost 10 bases and J lost 5 bases. The length of the CDR3 is 13 residues. CDR1 SNHLY and CDR2 FYNNEI come from the germline V gene. The CDR3 reads CATQLAGNHEQYF. In DNA form, the CDR3 reads TGTGCCACCCAACTAGCGGGGAACCACGAGCAGTACTTC.

The chain recombines TRBV4-2 with TRBJ2-3; D is uncertain. V was cut by 3 bases and J by 3 bases, with 7 bases left in between. CDR3 length: 13 residues. CDR1 is LGHNA and CDR2 is YNFKEQ in the germline V gene. The CDR3 spells CASSHPGTDTQYF. The CDR3 DNA sequence: TGTGCCAGCAGCCATCCTGGTACAGATACGCAGTATTTT.

The chain is built from TRBV10-3 and TRBJ1-2, with 7 bases aligning to TRBD1. This CDR3 has 15 amino acids. CDR1 is ENHRY, CDR2 SYGVKD, per germline. J lost 6 bases, V lost 2 bases, and 9 bases had no gene match. CDR3 coding DNA: TGTGCCATCAGTGAGGGGCGAGGGGGCGCGGATGGCTACACCTTC. Amino acids: CAISEGRGGADGYTF.

The chain joins TRBV7-8 to TRBJ1-4, with no clear D. The CDR3 loop spans 15 amino acids. Trimming left V 3 bases short and J 7 bases short, with 15 bases between. Germline CDR1 SGHVS, CDR2 FQNEAQ. The DNA of the CDR3 is TGTGCCAGCAGCTTTACCGCTCCGAGTGGTGAAAAACTGTTTTTT. Its protein is CASSFTAPSGEKLFF.

V and J are TRBV9 and TRBJ1-1; D is unresolved. Germline V CDR1 and CDR2: SGDLS, YYNGEE. V was pared by 0 bases and J by 4 bases, with 10 bases between. The CDR3 is 14 amino acids. DNA for the CDR3: TGTGCCAGCAGCGTAGTCGGGGTGCCCACTGAAGCTTTCTTT. It is translated as CASSVVGVPTEAFF. The full variable domain, completed using reference TRBV9 and TRBJ1-1, is DSGVTQTPKHLITATGQRVTLRCSPRSGDLSVYWYQQSLDQGLQFLIQYYNGEERAKGNILERFSAQQFPDLHSELNLSSLELGDSALYFCASSVVGVPTEAFFGQGTRLTVV.

This chain links TRBV5-1 with TRBJ1-4; no clear D gene. Germline CDR1 is SGHRS and CDR2 is YFSETQ. This CDR3 is built from 21 residues. The CDR3 DNA reads as TGCGCGCCAGCTGCTAAGTCCAGGCCACTAACCGGCCCCCTCACTAATGAAAAACTGTTTTTT. As protein: CAPAAKSRPLTGPLTNEKLFF.

The chain joins TRBV25-1 to TRBJ2-5, with D unclear. The last part of the DNA fits TRBJ2-7 better; the J call may be wrong. The CDR3 extends over 10 amino acids. Germline V gives CDR1 MGHDK, CDR2 SYGVNS. In DNA, the CDR3 is TGTGCCAGCAGTCTCTACGAGCAGTACTTC. It yields the protein CASSLYEQYF.

The chain links TRBV15 to TRBJ1-2; maybe TRBD1 (5 bases). CDR1 and CDR2 from the germline V gene are LNHNV and YYDKDF (reference sequence). V gave up 4 bases and J gave up 4 bases, with 19 bases separating them. The CDR3 sequence is 16 residues long. The CDR3 DNA reads TGTGCCACCAGCACCGCGACATCGGGGGGAACCTATGGCTACACCTTC. It specifies CATSTATSGGTYGYTF. Full variable domain (rest looked up from reference TRBV15 and TRBJ1-2): DAMVIQNPRYQVTQFGKPVTLSCSQTLNHNVMYWYQQKSSQAPKLLFHYYDKDFNNEADTPDNFQSRRPNTSFCFLDIRSPGLGDTAMYLCATSTATSGGTYGYTFGSGTRLTVV.

V and J are TRBV11-3 and TRBJ1-1; maybe TRBD1 (6 bases). The CDR3 runs to 14 residues. The V gene lost 6 bases and the J gene lost 6 bases, with 17 bases spanning the gap. CDR1 is SGHNT, CDR2 YENEEA, per germline. CDR3 coding DNA: TGTGCCAGCAGTCTAGGAGGCCGGACAGCTGAAGCTTTCTTT. It codes for CASSLGGRTAEAFF. Full variable domain (rest looked up from reference TRBV11-3 and TRBJ1-1): EAGVVQSPRYKIIEKKQPVAFWCNPISGHNTLYWYLQNLGQGPELLIRYENEEAVDDSQLPKDRFSAERLKGVDSTLKIQPAELGDSAVYLCASSLGGRTAEAFFGQGTRLTVV.

This clone was seen a few times. The chain combines TRBV6-1 with TRBJ1-3; D call uncertain. The CDR3 contains 15 residues. V shed 8 bases and J shed 0 bases, with 14 bases lying between them. Germline V gene lookup returns CDR1 MNHNS and CDR2 SASEGT. The CDR3 DNA reads as TGTGCCAGCCAGCCCATTGCGACCTCTGGAAACACCATATATTTT. Translation gives CASQPIATSGNTIYF.

V is TRBV6-6 and J is TRBJ1-5; TRBD1 matches at 8 bases. The CDR3 runs to 13 residues. V shed 7 bases, J shed 6 bases, and the junction held 5 bases outside the gene matches. Per the germline V gene, CDR1 is MNHNY and CDR2 is SVGAGI (reference sequence). CDR3 DNA: TGTGCCAGCAACCAGGGGGCAAGTCAGCCCCAGCATTTT. Its protein product is CASNQGASQPQHF.

The V gene is TRBV11-2, the J gene TRBJ1-2; D perhaps matches TRBD1 (6 bases). The CDR3 has 14 residues. The ends were cut back, 5 bases at V and 2 bases at J, with 12 bases in the middle. CDR1 and CDR2 (germline): SGHAT, FQNNGV. The CDR3 bases are TGTGCCAGCAGCCCCGCCGGGGGCAACTATGGCTACACCTTC. This sequence encodes CASSPAGGNYGYTF.

In its sample, this clone ranks as medium-sized. The rearrangement links TRBV11-2 to TRBJ1-1; possibly TRBD1 for D (5 bases). V gave up 5 bases and J gave up 5 bases, with 15 bases separating them. Germline lookup yields CDR1 SGHAT and CDR2 FQNNGV. This CDR3 is 14 amino acids long. Here the CDR3 reads CASSPTGGRTEAFF. As DNA, the CDR3 is TGTGCCAGCAGCCCGACGGGGGGGAGGACTGAAGCTTTCTTT.

The V and J genes are TRBV11-2 and TRBJ2-1; D might be TRBD2 (5 bases). V was cut by 1 base and J by 6 bases, with 10 bases left in between. Germline CDR1 reads SGHAT; CDR2 reads FQNNGV. The length of the CDR3 is 14 residues. The CDR3 nucleotides are TGTGCCAGCAGCTTAGGTTCTAGCAGCAATGAGCAGTTCTTC. This codes for CASSLGSSSNEQFF. Looking up the rest from reference TRBV11-2 and TRBJ2-1 gives the full variable domain: EAGVAQSPRYKIIEKRQSVAFWCNPISGHATLYWYQQILGQGPKLLIQFQNNGVVDDSQLPKDRFSAERLKGVDSTLKIQPAKLEDSAVYLCASSLGSSSNEQFFGPGTRLTVL.

The rearrangement links TRBV19 to TRBJ1-6; 7 bases line up with TRBD1. CDR1 is LNHDA and CDR2 is SQIVND in the germline V gene (reference sequence). J gave up 6 bases and V 3 bases, and 5 bases lay outside the gene matches. The CDR3 is 15 residues long. CDR3 DNA: TGTGCCAGTAGTATCAATTGGGACAGTAATTCACCCCTCCACTTT. It yields the protein CASSINWDSNSPLHF.

The CDR3 reads CASSADRLQSSYNSPLHF. The CDR3 DNA follows: TGTGCCAGCAGTGCGGACAGGCTCCAGAGCTCCTATAATTCACCCCTCCACTTT. The chain employs TRBV2 and TRBJ1-6, with TRBD1 matching over 7 bases. The CDR3 is 18 amino acids. Germline V gene data show CDR1 as SNHLY and CDR2 as FYNNEI. V shed 4 bases and J 0 bases; nucleotides not matched to a gene: 9.

V usage is TRBV2 and J usage is TRBJ1-5; 8 bases map to TRBD1. Trimming took 6 bases from V and 0 from J; bases not matched to a gene: 4. The CDR3 loop spans 15 amino acids. Germline values: CDR1 SNHLY, CDR2 FYNNEI. The CDR3 DNA is TGTGCCAGCAGCCGGGACAGGCGTAGCAATCAGCCCCAGCATTTT. Translation gives CASSRDRRSNQPQHF.

The rearrangement uses TRBV5-6 and TRBJ1-4, with TRBD1 matching over 9 bases. Per the germline V gene, CDR1 is SGHDT and CDR2 is YYEEEE. CDR3 size: 16 residues. The V gene end was trimmed by 0 bases and the J gene end by 6 bases; junction bases not matched to a gene: 6. The CDR3 sequence is CASSLDGQGTDEKLFF. The CDR3 DNA reads TGTGCCAGCAGCTTGGACGGACAGGGGACGGATGAAAAACTGTTTTTT.